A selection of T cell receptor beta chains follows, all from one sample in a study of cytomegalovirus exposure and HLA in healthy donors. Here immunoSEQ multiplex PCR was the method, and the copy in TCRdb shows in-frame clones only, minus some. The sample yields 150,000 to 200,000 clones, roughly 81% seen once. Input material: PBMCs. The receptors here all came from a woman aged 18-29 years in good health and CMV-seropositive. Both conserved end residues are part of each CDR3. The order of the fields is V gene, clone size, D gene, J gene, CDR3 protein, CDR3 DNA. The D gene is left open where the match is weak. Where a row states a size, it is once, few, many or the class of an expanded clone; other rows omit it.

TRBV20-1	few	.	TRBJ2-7	CSASPVYEQYF	TGCAGTGCTAGTCCAGTCTACGAGCAGTACTTC
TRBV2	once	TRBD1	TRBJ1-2	CASSAKSPPTGLGYTF	TGTGCCAGCAGCGCCAAAAGCCCCCCGACAGGGTTAGGCTACACCTTC
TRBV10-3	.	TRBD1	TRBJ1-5	CAISESLGGDQPQHF	TGTGCCATCAGTGAGTCGCTAGGGGGCGATCAGCCCCAGCATTTT
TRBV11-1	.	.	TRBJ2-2	CASSLEARVAGELFF	TGTGCCAGCAGCTTAGAAGCTCGGGTCGCCGGGGAGCTGTTTTTT
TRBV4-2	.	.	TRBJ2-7	CASSHGGSNEQYF	TGTGCCAGCAGCCACGGAGGATCCAACGAGCAGTACTTC
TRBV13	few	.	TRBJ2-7	CASTRVREQYF	TGTGCCAGCACCCGGGTTCGCGAGCAGTACTTC
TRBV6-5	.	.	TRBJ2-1	CASSGSNNEQFF	TGTGCCAGTTCCGGGAGTAACAATGAGCAGTTCTTC
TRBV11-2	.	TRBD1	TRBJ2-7	CASSLVDRVAEQYF	TGTGCCAGCAGCTTAGTAGACAGGGTGGCCGAGCAGTACTTC
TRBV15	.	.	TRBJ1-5	CATSREGHQPQHF	TGTGCCACCAGCAGAGAGGGGCATCAGCCCCAGCATTTT
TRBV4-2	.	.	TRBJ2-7	CASSQDRTYEQYF	TGTGCCAGCAGCCAAGACAGGACCTACGAGCAGTACTTC
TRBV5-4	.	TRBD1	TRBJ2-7	CASSRTGSDYEQYF	TGTGCCAGCAGCCGGACAGGGTCCGACTACGAGCAGTACTTC
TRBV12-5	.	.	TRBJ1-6	CASGLEENSPLHF	TGTGCTAGTGGTTTAGAGGAGAATTCACCCCTCCACTTT
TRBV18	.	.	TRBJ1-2	CASSPSFRADGYTF	TGTGCCAGCTCACCATCGTTCAGGGCGGACGGCTACACCTTC
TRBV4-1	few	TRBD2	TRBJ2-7	CASSQEGGSSYEQYF	TGCGCCAGCAGCCAAGAGGGAGGGAGCTCCTACGAGCAGTACTTC
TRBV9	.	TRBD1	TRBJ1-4	CASSQGAGSDEKLFF	TGTGCCAGCAGTCAGGGGGCAGGGTCTGATGAAAAACTGTTTTTT
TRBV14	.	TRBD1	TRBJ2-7	CASSQRTGKHF	TGTGCCAGCAGCCAGAGGACAGGGAAGCACTTC
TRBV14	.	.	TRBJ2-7	CASSQGVPAGLGYEQYF	TGTGCCAGCAGCCAAGGGGTTCCGGCGGGGTTGGGTTACGAGCAGTACTTC
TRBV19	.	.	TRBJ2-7	CASSRQVNYEQYF	TGTGCCAGTAGTCGACAGGTAAACTACGAGCAGTACTTC
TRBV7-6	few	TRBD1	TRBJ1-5	CASSLQGADQPQHF	TGTGCCAGCAGCTTACAGGGGGCCGATCAGCCCCAGCATTTT
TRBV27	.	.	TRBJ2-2	CASSLHLFEVWSGENTGELFF	TGTGCCAGCAGTTTACATCTCTTTGAGGTTTGGTCGGGGGAGAACACCGGGGAGCTGTTTTTT
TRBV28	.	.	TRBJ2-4	CASSFRLAPSKNIQYF	TGTGCCAGCAGTTTTCGTTTGGCCCCCTCCAAAAACATTCAGTACTTC
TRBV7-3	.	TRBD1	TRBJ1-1	CASSPGGTGNQAFF	TGTGCCAGCAGCCCGGGGGGGACAGGGAACCAAGCTTTCTTT
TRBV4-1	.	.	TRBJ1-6	CASSQPTQQNSPLHF	TGCGCCAGCAGCCAACCGACACAACAAAATTCACCCCTCCACTTT
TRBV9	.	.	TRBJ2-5	CASSALTGVETQYF	TGTGCCAGCAGCGCCCTCACGGGGGTAGAGACCCAGTACTTC
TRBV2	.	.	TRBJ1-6	CASRGGVSYNSPLHF	TGTGCCAGCAGGGGGGGGGTATCCTATAATTCACCCCTCCACTTT
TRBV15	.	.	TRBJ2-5	CATSRRTILETQYF	TGTGCCACCAGCAGACGTACTATTCTAGAGACCCAGTACTTC
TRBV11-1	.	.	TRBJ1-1	CASSLAGSRGAFF	TGTGCCAGCAGCTTAGCGGGGAGTCGGGGAGCTTTCTTT
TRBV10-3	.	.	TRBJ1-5	CAIREDEDSNQPQHF	TGTGCCATCAGAGAGGATGAGGATAGCAATCAGCCCCAGCATTTT
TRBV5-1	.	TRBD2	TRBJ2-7	CASSLFLQRGRHEQYF	TGCGCCAGCAGCTTATTCCTCCAGCGGGGTAGGCACGAGCAGTACTTC
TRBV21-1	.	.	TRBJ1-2	CASSKEDPWQRDYGYTF	TGTGCCAGCAGCAAAGAGGATCCTTGGCAGAGGGACTATGGCTACACCTTC
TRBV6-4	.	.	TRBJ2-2	CASGGPNTGELFF	TGTGCCAGCGGGGGCCCGAACACCGGGGAGCTGTTTTTT
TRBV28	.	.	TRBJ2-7	CASSLTGVSYEQYF	TGTGCCAGCAGTTTAACCGGGGTTTCCTACGAGCAGTACTTC
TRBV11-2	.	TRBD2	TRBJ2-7	CASSPRLAGASEQYF	TGTGCCAGCAGCCCACGACTAGCGGGGGCTTCCGAGCAGTACTTC
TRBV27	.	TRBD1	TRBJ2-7	CASSSTTGLAEQYF	TGTGCCAGCAGTTCAACGACAGGGCTCGCCGAGCAGTACTTC
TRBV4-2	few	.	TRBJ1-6	CASSQSQESSYNSPLHF	TGTGCCAGCAGCCAATCACAGGAGAGCTCCTATAATTCACCCCTCCACTTT
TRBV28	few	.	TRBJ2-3	CASSRRDTQYF	TGTGCCAGCAGTCGGAGAGATACGCAGTATTTT
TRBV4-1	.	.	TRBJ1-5	CASSLTPQVGNQPQHF	TGCGCCAGCAGCCTAACGCCTCAGGTGGGCAATCAGCCCCAGCATTTT
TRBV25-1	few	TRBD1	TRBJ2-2	CASSTRDRGGELFF	TGTGCCAGCAGTACCCGGGACAGGGGAGGGGAGCTGTTTTTT
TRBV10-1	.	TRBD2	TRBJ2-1	CASSESGGGAYEQFF	TGCGCCAGCAGTGAATCTGGCGGGGGGGCCTATGAGCAGTTCTTC
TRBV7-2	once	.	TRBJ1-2	CASSSQGRGYGYTF	TGTGCCAGCAGCTCACAGGGACGCGGCTATGGCTACACCTTC
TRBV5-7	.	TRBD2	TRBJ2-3	CASSLPSGGSDTQYF	TGTGCCAGCAGCTTGCCTAGCGGGGGGTCAGATACGCAGTATTTT
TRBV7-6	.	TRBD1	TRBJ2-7	CASSLDRGASYEQYF	TGTGCCAGCAGCTTAGACAGGGGAGCCTCCTACGAGCAGTACTTC
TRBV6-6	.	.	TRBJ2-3	CASSYSARITDTQYF	TGTGCCAGCAGTTACTCGGCCAGAATCACAGATACGCAGTATTTT
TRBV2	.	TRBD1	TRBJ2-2	CASNQGVGTGELFF	TGTGCCAGCAATCAGGGGGTAGGCACCGGGGAGCTGTTTTTT
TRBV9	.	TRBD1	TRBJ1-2	CASSPPRGRGRYYGYTF	TGTGCCAGCAGCCCACCGAGGGGGCGCGGACGCTACTATGGCTACACCTTC